This TCR beta chain was profiled in a study of blood T cell repertoires in COVID-19 (dated by TCRdb to 2019 to 2021). Some background on the complete study: Samples from collaborators originated in the United States, Italy and Spain and spanned both the acute and convalescent phases of COVID-19. The material from the prospective study consisted of cDNA or gDNA derived from T cells, B-cell-depleted T cells, or PBMCs. The dataset comprised deeply sampled blood TCRbeta repertoires from subjects exposed to, actively infected with, or recovered from COVID-19. The repertoires were made available in a free public database intended to serve as a resource for research on the immune response to SARS-CoV-2. The samples were drawn from two sources: the first 160 participants of the ongoing ImmuneRACE study, and over 950 subjects contributed by 6 global collaborators. Nearly every sample came with metadata listing a de-identified subject ID, COVID-19 status, age in years and sex. Where available, HLA class I and class II types were obtained from metadata supplied by the sample provider rather than from assay-based typing. Study-level results and caveats: How much clinical and demographic metadata was included differed by source and by participant, and the metadata was provided uncurated.

V is cut by 10 bases and J by 1 base, and the space between the germline ends is 10 bases. Spanning cysteine to phenylalanine, the CDR3 consists of 12 amino acids. CDR3 DNA only is kept here, 36 bases in frame from base 1. CDR1 and CDR2 (MDHEN, SYDVKM) derive from the germline V gene. To note about this clone: This clone's antigen is unknown. No base quality information exists; no much larger clone differs at one position.

In Seattle, one collaborating source enrolled patients while the infection was active and tracked those patients longitudinally over the course of disease. Collaborating institutions collected whole blood in K2EDTA tubes following their own protocols. Collaborator samples were shipped for TCRbeta analysis as frozen whole blood, isolated PBMCs, or DNA extracted from either sample type. TCRbeta CDR3 regions were amplified from genomic DNA by means of the immunoSEQ Assay, a bias-controlled multiplex PCR. In the authors' own workflow: Within the assay, amplification of reference gene primers was used to estimate how many nucleated cells each sample contained. To quantify the absolute abundance of each unique TCRbeta CDR3 rearrangement, sequence reads were collapsed and filtered. For each sample, productive Simpson clonality was calculated as the square root of Simpson's diversity index across productive rearrangements. TCRdb's version of the immuneACCESS table is confined to in-frame rearrangements and falls short of the full clone set. An unresolved V gene accounts for under half of the shortfall where checked; the remainder is of unknown origin. V and J calls and clone size are those listed in that table; D and trimming were worked out from the DNA. Counted in this sample were more than 200,000 clones; less than 90% of them appeared once. The leading ten clones occupy under 12% of the sample.

Input material: peripheral blood. The V gene is TRBV28 and the J gene is TRBJ1-1, with the D gene uncertain. The sequence was collected from a woman aged 80 or older with COVID-19, enrolled during active disease. The CDR3 protein sequence reads: CATKWANTEAFF. The DNA is TGTGCCACCAAGTGGGCGAACACTGAAGCTTTCTTT.